Listed here is a single T cell receptor beta chain. Its antigen is unidentified. CDR3 length equals 18 residues. Looked up from germline, CDR1 is MNHEY and CDR2 is SMNVEV (reference sequence). V lost 3 bases, J lost 3 bases, and 21 bases lay in between. A second roughly 6 to 12 cycle PCR used barcoded and J-beta primers. Each TCR beta cDNA got a 12-nucleotide random molecular identifier. Via MiXCR, TCRdb re-called the 5' RACE reads, giving one row per CDR3 protein. The sample lists 1.6 million or so distinct CDR3 sequences, about 31% occurring once. The entry originates in a study of blood T cells in healthy people across ages. Notes on the study in general: More naive CD4+ cells and higher diversity were found in long-lived than in aged donors.

Sequencing was done on a sample of blood. The rearrangement uses TRBV27 and TRBJ2-1; a weak D match, TRBD2 (6 bases). This TCR was sampled from a woman aged 25-40 years in good health. The CDR3 sequence: CASSLLQFGGNRYNEQFF. The CDR3 nucleotides are TGTGCCAGCAGTTTGTTACAGTTCGGCGGGAACCGCTACAATGAGCAGTTCTTC.